A selection of T cell receptor beta chains follows, all from one sample in a study of control samples from healthy donors and cancer patients. The method was immunoSEQ multiplex PCR; TCRdb's version includes in-frame clones alone and lacks a portion of them. The sample has around 59,000 clones; 92% are singletons. Sample: PBMCs. These receptors originate from a man aged 35 to 55 with colorectal cancer. The CDR3 runs from the conserved cysteine through the conserved F or W. The D gene is left open where the match is weak. The size of a clone is reported for some rows only, either as once, few or many, or as a class for expanded clones.

clone size	D gene	J gene	V gene	CDR3 DNA	CDR3 protein
NA	NA	TRBJ1-2	TRBV5-1	TGCGCCAGCAGTCCCCAGACAGGCTCCTATGGCTACACCTTC	CASSPQTGSYGYTF
once	NA	TRBJ2-3	TRBV6-6	TGTGCCAGCAATAAACAGGGAAGCACAGATACGCAGTATTTT	CASNKQGSTDTQYF
NA	NA	TRBJ1-2	TRBV7-3	TGTGCCAGCAGCTTCGGGACGGGTCTCTGGGGCTACACCTTC	CASSFGTGLWGYTF
NA	NA	TRBJ1-5	TRBV21-1	TGTGCCAGCAGCAAAGGGCACAATCAGCCCCAGCATTTT	CASSKGHNQPQHF
NA	NA	TRBJ2-2	TRBV7-3	TGTGCCAGCAGCTCTTACAGGACCGGGGAGCTGTTTTTT	CASSSYRTGELFF
NA	TRBD1	TRBJ1-5	TRBV11-2	TGTGCCAGCAGCCAATACCGGGACAGGGGGCCCTGGAGCAATCAGCCCCAGCATTTT	CASSQYRDRGPWSNQPQHF
NA	NA	TRBJ2-2	TRBV5-6	TGTGCCAGCAGCTTGGAACGCAGGCTCACCGGGGAGCTGTTTTTT	CASSLERRLTGELFF
NA	NA	TRBJ2-3	TRBV4-2	TGTGCCAGCAGCCAACCTAGGGGCGGAGCCAGCACAGATACGCAGTATTTT	CASSQPRGGASTDTQYF
NA	TRBD2	TRBJ2-2	TRBV7-2	TGTGCCAGCAGCTCCCCGGGAGCGGGGGGGCCTGGGGGGGAGCTGTTTTTT	CASSSPGAGGPGGELFF
NA	NA	TRBJ2-6	TRBV29-1	TGCAGCGTTGACAGCTCTGGGGCCAACGTCCTGACTTTC	CSVDSSGANVLTF
NA	NA	TRBJ1-6	TRBV6-5	TGTGCCAGCAGTTGGGGGACACAGAATAATTCACCCCTCCACTTT	CASSWGTQNNSPLHF
NA	TRBD1	TRBJ1-1	TRBV6-5	TGTGCCAGCAGTTATAACGACAGGGACACTGCTGCTTTCTTT	CASSYNDRDTAAFF
NA	NA	TRBJ1-5	TRBV18	TGTGCCAGCTCAGACGGGCTGCGTCAGCCCCAGCATTTT	CASSDGLRQPQHF
few	TRBD2	TRBJ2-1	TRBV4-3	TGCGCCAGCAGCCACGGGGGGGCCTACAATGAGCAGTTCTTC	CASSHGGAYNEQFF